These 3 T cell receptor beta chains were sequenced from one sample in a study of blood T cell repertoires in COVID-19. The method was immunoSEQ multiplex PCR; TCRdb's version includes in-frame clones alone and lacks a portion of them. The sample shows some 48,000 clones, about 84% of them seen only once. Sequencing used peripheral blood. These receptor sequences come from a human donor in a cohort sampled during active COVID-19.

This clone was recorded once. The V call is TRBV9, the J call TRBJ1-1; 8 bases fit TRBD1. Trimming removed 1 base from V and 4 bases from J; junction bases left unmatched: 0. Germline V CDR1 and CDR2: SGDLS, YYNGEE. The CDR3 consists of 13 residues. This chain's CDR3 is CASSVQGATEAFF. In DNA form, the CDR3 reads TGTGCCAGCAGCGTACAGGGGGCCACTGAAGCTTTCTTT.

This sequence joins TRBV7-2 and TRBJ2-7; 8 nucleotides align to TRBD1. Germline-derived CDR1 and CDR2 are SGHTA and FQGNSA. After removal of 3 bases from V and 0 bases from J, the junction contained 4 bases not matched to a gene. This CDR3 comprises 15 residues. CDR3 region: CASSFQTGVSYEQYF. The CDR3 DNA follows: TGTGCCAGCAGCTTCCAGACAGGGGTCTCCTACGAGCAGTACTTC.

The rearrangement uses TRBV5-1 and TRBJ2-7, with 10 nucleotides matching TRBD2. The CDR3 has 16 residues. V was pared by 0 bases and J by 2 bases, with 5 bases of the junction left unmatched. CDR1 SGHRS and CDR2 YFSETQ come from the germline V gene. CDR3 in DNA: TGCGCCAGCAGCTTGGGGGGAGCGGGAGGGGCCTACGAGCAGTACTTC. Its translation: CASSLGGAGGAYEQYF.